The 13 T cell receptor beta chains given below trace back to one sample, sequenced in a study of OX40 agonist ivuxolimab in advanced cancers. Some clones are missing from TCRdb's copy, which holds only in-frame ones; the method was immunoSEQ multiplex PCR. The sample includes tens of thousands of clones, over 80% seen only once; the top ten take around 2%. This specimen consisted of CD4+ or CD8+ T cells sorted from blood, obtained in a trial of the OX40 agonist ivuxolimab. These receptors were collected from an adult with an advanced solid tumor such as melanoma, head and neck, liver or kidney cancer.

CDR3 DNA sequence: TGTGCCAGCAGCCGCAGAGAATGGGGGGCGGATAGCAATCAGCCCCAGCATTTT. Translating it yields CASSRREWGADSNQPQHF. This rearrangement joins TRBV7-8 to TRBJ1-5; D might be TRBD1 (6 bases). Trimming left V 5 bases short and J 0 bases short, with 20 bases between. The CDR3 loop spans 18 amino acids. Germline V gene lookup returns CDR1 SGHVS and CDR2 FQNEAQ. The whole variable domain, remainder taken from reference TRBV7-8 and TRBJ1-5, is GAGVSQSPRYKVAKRGQDVALRCDPISGHVSLFWYQQALGQGPEFLTYFQNEAQLDKSGLPSDRFFAERPEGSVSTLKIQRTQQEDSAVYLCASSRREWGADSNQPQHFGDGTRLSIL.

Only one count was recorded for this clone. The chain uses TRBV30 and TRBJ2-3; the D gene is possibly TRBD1 (5 bases). The germline V gene has CDR1 GTSNPN and CDR2 SVGIG (reference sequence). With 4 bases removed from V and 2 bases from J, the gap between germline ends came to 10 bases. This CDR3 contains 13 residues. Here the CDR3 reads CAWTRGFTDTQYF. The CDR3 nucleotides are TGTGCCTGGACTAGGGGCTTCACAGATACGCAGTATTTT. Full variable domain (rest looked up from reference TRBV30 and TRBJ2-3): SQTIHQWPATLVQPVGSPLSLECTVEGTSNPNLYWYRQAAGRGLQLLFYSVGIGQISSEVPQNLSASRPQDRQFILSSKKLLLSDSGFYLCAWTRGFTDTQYFGPGTRLTVL.

In this sample, this clone turned up a few times. The V call is TRBV5-1, the J call TRBJ2-7, with 11 positions matching TRBD2. Unmatched junction bases numbered 5, after V lost 5 bases and J lost 1 base. The length of the CDR3 is 15 residues. Per germline, CDR1 SGHRS and CDR2 YFSETQ. The DNA of the CDR3 is TGCGCCAGCAGTAGCGGGACTAGCGGTTCCTACGAGCAGTACTTC. Its protein is CASSSGTSGSYEQYF.

The rearrangement joins TRBV28 to TRBJ1-3; D gene ambiguous. This CDR3 is 13 amino acids long. Trimming removed 5 bases from V and 0 bases from J, with 5 bases in between. In germline, CDR1 is MDHEN, CDR2 SYDVKM. CDR3 nucleotides: TGTGCCAGCAGTCTAGGCTCTGGAAACACCATATATTTT. Translating it yields CASSLGSGNTIYF.

This clone was seen once. V usage is TRBV14 and J usage is TRBJ2-3; D possibly matches TRBD1 or TRBD2 (5 bases each). V lost 1 base and J lost 1, with 12 bases in between. CDR1 and CDR2 from the germline V gene are SGHDN and FVKESK. This CDR3 spans 16 amino acids. DNA of the CDR3: TGTGCCAGCAGCCAAGTTATGGGGGTGGGCACAGATACGCAGTATTTT. Encoded protein: CASSQVMGVGTDTQYF.

The chain joins TRBV6-5 to TRBJ1-3, with TRBD1 matching over 7 bases. Germline V gene data show CDR1 as MNHEY and CDR2 as SVGAGI. CDR3 length equals 14 residues. Trimming took 6 bases from V and 3 from J; bases not matched to a gene: 5. The CDR3 DNA reads TGTGCCAGCAGAGACAGGGTCGGTGGAAACACCATATATTTT. Residues: CASRDRVGGNTIYF.

V gene TRBV5-1 combines with J gene TRBJ2-7, with TRBD1 as a possible D gene (6 bases). The V gene lost 3 bases and the J gene lost 0 bases, with 16 bases spanning the gap. The CDR3 runs 16 residues. Per the germline V gene, CDR1 is SGHRS and CDR2 is YFSETQ. CDR3 region: CASSSSDRLSSYEQYF. CDR3 bases: TGCGCCAGCAGCTCTTCGGACAGATTGAGCTCCTACGAGCAGTACTTC.

The chain has TRBV10-3 and TRBJ2-6; no definite D call. Per germline, CDR1 ENHRY and CDR2 SYGVKD. This CDR3 is 14 amino acids long. Trimming took off 3 bases at V and 1 base at J, with 4 bases between the two ends. As DNA, the CDR3 is TGTGCCATCAGTGAAAATTCTGGGGCCAACGTCCTGACTTTC. This sequence encodes CAISENSGANVLTF.

This rearrangement joins TRBV5-1 to TRBJ2-7; the match to TRBD2 covers 10 bases. Trimming at V came to 7 bases and at J to 4 bases, leaving 8 bases not matched to a gene. CDR1 is SGHRS and CDR2 is YFSETQ in the germline V gene. The CDR3 runs to 14 residues. CDR3 coding DNA: TGCGCCAGCTGCCTGCTAGCGGGAGAGTACGAGCAGTACTTC. Amino acid sequence: CASCLLAGEYEQYF.

This chain uses TRBV7-3 with TRBJ2-3; D is uncertain. The germline V and J ends were trimmed by 2 bases and 1 base, with 19 bases remaining between them. Per germline, CDR1 SGHTA and CDR2 FQGTGA. The CDR3 is 18 amino acids. The CDR3 sequence: CASSLGPKPATRTDTQYF. The CDR3 nucleotides are TGTGCCAGCAGCTTAGGACCGAAGCCCGCAACCCGCACAGATACGCAGTATTTT.

The chain employs TRBV5-1 and TRBJ1-1; 10 nucleotides line up with TRBD1. V lost 0 bases, J lost 4 bases, and 12 bases stayed unmatched. The CDR3 is 18 residues long. Germline loops: CDR1 SGHRS, CDR2 YFSETQ. Here the CDR3 DNA reads TGCGCCAGCAGCTTGGCCCGGGGGACAGGGGACATAGGCACTGAAGCTTTCTTT. Translated: CASSLARGTGDIGTEAFF.

This chain joins TRBV7-2 and TRBJ2-5, with 9 bases identical to TRBD2. Germline CDR1 is SGHTA and CDR2 is FQGNSA. The CDR3 consists of 15 residues. Trimming cost V 1 base and J 5 bases; bases outside gene matches: 5. CDR3 nucleotides: TGTGCCAGCAGCTTAGATGCGGCGGGAGGGGAGACCCAGTACTTC. This translates into CASSLDAAGGETQYF.

The rearrangement links TRBV10-3 to TRBJ1-5; the match to TRBD1 covers 9 bases. This CDR3 comprises 17 residues. V trimming: 4 bases; J trimming: 0 bases; junction bases outside the gene matches: 7. In germline, CDR1 is ENHRY, CDR2 SYGVKD. This chain's CDR3 is CAISAGTGRFSNQPQHF. The DNA for the CDR3 is TGTGCCATCAGTGCCGGGACAGGGAGGTTTAGCAATCAGCCCCAGCATTTT.